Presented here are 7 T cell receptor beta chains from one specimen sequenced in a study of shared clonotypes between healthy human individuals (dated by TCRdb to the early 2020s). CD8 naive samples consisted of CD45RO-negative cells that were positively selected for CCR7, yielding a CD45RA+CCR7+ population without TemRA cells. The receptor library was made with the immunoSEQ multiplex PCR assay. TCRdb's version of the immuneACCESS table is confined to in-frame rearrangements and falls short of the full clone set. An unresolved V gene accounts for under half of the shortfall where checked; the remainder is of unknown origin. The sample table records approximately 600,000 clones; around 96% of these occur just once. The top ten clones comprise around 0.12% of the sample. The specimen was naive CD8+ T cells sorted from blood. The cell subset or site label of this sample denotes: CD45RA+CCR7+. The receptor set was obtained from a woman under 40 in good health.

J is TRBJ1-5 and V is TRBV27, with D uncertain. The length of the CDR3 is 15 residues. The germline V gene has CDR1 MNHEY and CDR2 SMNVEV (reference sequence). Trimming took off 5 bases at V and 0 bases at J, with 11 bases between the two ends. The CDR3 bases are TGTGCCAGCAGTACACAGAGTTATAGCAATCAGCCCCAGCATTTT. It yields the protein CASSTQSYSNQPQHF.

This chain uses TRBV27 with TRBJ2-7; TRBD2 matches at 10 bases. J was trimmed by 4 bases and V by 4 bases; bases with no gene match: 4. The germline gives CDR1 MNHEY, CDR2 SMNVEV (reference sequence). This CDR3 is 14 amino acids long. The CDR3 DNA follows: TGTGCCAGCAGTTCTAGCGGGAGAAGGTACGAGCAGTACTTC. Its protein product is CASSSSGRRYEQYF.

CDR3 loop: CASSPGTRTPNEQFF. DNA of the CDR3: TGTGCCAGCAGCCCCGGGACGCGTACCCCCAATGAGCAGTTCTTC. This rearrangement joins TRBV7-3 to TRBJ2-1, with D possibly called TRBD1 or TRBD2 (5 bases each). CDR3 length: 15 residues. Germline CDR1 and CDR2: SGHTA and FQGTGA. The V end lost 5 bases, the J end lost 6 bases, and 17 bases lay between the germline ends.

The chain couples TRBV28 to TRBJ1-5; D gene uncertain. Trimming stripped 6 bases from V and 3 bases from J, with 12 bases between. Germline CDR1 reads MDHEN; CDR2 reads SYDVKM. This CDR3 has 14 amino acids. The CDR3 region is CASREEGLNQPQHF. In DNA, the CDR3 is TGTGCCAGCAGGGAAGAGGGCCTCAATCAGCCCCAGCATTTT.

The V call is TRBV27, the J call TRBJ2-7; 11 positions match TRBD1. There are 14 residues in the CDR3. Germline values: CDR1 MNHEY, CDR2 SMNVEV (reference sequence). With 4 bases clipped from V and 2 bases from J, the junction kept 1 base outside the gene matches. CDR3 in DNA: TGTGCCAGCAGTTGGACAGGGGGCACCTACGAGCAGTACTTC. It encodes CASSWTGGTYEQYF.

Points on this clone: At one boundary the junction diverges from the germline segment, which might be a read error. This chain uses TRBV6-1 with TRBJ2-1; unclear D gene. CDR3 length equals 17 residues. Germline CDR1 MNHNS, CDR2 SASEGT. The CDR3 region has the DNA TGTGCCAGCAGCGAAGACACGTCCATGAGGTACTACAATGAGCAGTTCTTC. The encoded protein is CASSEDTSMRYYNEQFF.

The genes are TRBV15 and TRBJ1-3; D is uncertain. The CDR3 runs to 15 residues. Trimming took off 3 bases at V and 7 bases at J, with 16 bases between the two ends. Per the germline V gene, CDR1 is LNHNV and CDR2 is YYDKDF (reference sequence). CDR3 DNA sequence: TGTGCCACCAGCAGCGACGATTTGACCCGGAACACCATATATTTT. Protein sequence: CATSSDDLTRNTIYF.